These 5 T cell receptor beta chains were sequenced from one sample in a study of blood T cell repertoires in COVID-19. Data came from immunoSEQ multiplex PCR; TCRdb stores just in-frame clones and leaves some out. Among 250,000 to 300,000 clones listed, roughly 89% were seen once. The sample comprised peripheral blood. The source is a woman aged 55-69 years with COVID-19, enrolled during active disease.

The CDR3 region has the DNA TGTGCCTGGAGTTTAAAAGGGGTGAGAGGCGGCTACACCTTC. It encodes CAWSLKGVRGGYTF. V usage is TRBV30 and J usage is TRBJ1-2, with D perhaps TRBD1 (5 bases). The CDR3 runs to 14 residues. The V gene's germline CDR1 is GTSNPN and CDR2 SVGIG (reference sequence). Deletions cut 2 bases from V and 8 bases from J, with 18 bases between.

The chain employs TRBV5-1 and TRBJ1-1, with TRBD1 matching over 10 bases. With 4 bases clipped from V and 4 bases from J, the junction kept 7 bases outside the gene matches. Germline CDR1 and CDR2: SGHRS and YFSETQ. The CDR3 has 15 residues. The CDR3 nucleotides are TGCGCCAGCAGCGTACGACAGGGGGCCGTCACTGAAGCTTTCTTT. The encoded protein is CASSVRQGAVTEAFF.

As regards this clone: The junction and the germline gene differ at one end; a read error may be behind it. This chain connects TRBV6-6 to TRBJ1-3, with 9 bases identical to TRBD1. The CDR3 contains 13 residues. Looked up from germline, CDR1 is MNHNY and CDR2 is SVGAGI (reference sequence). The CDR3 DNA follows: TGTGCCAGCAGTTCTCTCCACAGGGGGCAGTCGATTTTT. It encodes CASSSLHRGQSIF.

This chain links TRBV5-6 with TRBJ2-7, with TRBD1 matching 9 bases. Germline V gives CDR1 SGHDT, CDR2 YYEEEE. The CDR3 spans 12 residues. J was trimmed by 5 bases and V by 3 bases; bases with no gene match: 0. CDR3 in amino acids: CASSWDRDEQYF. The CDR3 DNA reads as TGTGCCAGCAGCTGGGACAGGGACGAGCAGTACTTC.

Notes on this clone: This specimen includes other DNA sequences encoding the same CDR3. The chain combines TRBV6-6 with TRBJ1-2, with D perhaps TRBD1 (6 bases). Trimming took off 6 bases at V and 2 bases at J, with 13 bases between the two ends. The CDR3 runs 14 residues. CDR1 MNHNY and CDR2 SVGAGI come from the germline V gene (reference sequence). The CDR3 sequence is CASSAGQPNYGYTF. The CDR3 DNA follows: TGTGCCAGCAGCGCCGGACAGCCGAACTATGGCTACACCTTC.